Listed below are T cell receptor beta chains from one sample, sequenced in a study of blood T cell repertoires in COVID-19. Sequenced by immunoSEQ multiplex PCR; TCRdb stores in-frame clones only, minus some. The sample records about 26,000 clones, about 91% being singletons. The sequencing sample was made of peripheral blood. These receptors all come from a human donor in a cohort sampled during active COVID-19. Both conserved end residues are trimmed from each CDR3. A D gene is named only where the DNA matches it firmly.

V	D	J	CDR3
TRBV11-3	.	TRBJ2-3	ASSSPGLSTDTQY
TRBV27	TRBD2	TRBJ2-1	ASNNGLAGGDEQF
TRBV9	TRBD2	TRBJ2-3	ASSVGKTSDGTDTQY
TRBV11-2	.	TRBJ1-1	ASSALQGNTEAF
TRBV4-2	.	TRBJ1-1	ASSPDRTENTEAF
TRBV6-6	.	TRBJ1-2	ASSYSWPENYGYT
TRBV19	TRBD1	TRBJ1-2	ASSIVPGQAVYGYT
TRBV28	.	TRBJ1-6	ASSPGDRYNSPLH
TRBV11-3	TRBD1	TRBJ2-7	ASSIRQGSSYEQY
TRBV5-4	.	TRBJ1-1	ASRLDFGGATEAF
TRBV3-1/TRBV3-2	.	TRBJ2-6	ASRINPLASGANVLT
TRBV5-4	TRBD1	TRBJ1-2	ASSVTGDPRSYGYT
TRBV5-1	TRBD2	TRBJ2-3	ASSLGLGGDTQY
TRBV27	.	TRBJ1-6	ASSFLQANSPLH
TRBV5-1	TRBD2	TRBJ2-1	ASVEAGGGEQF
TRBV19	TRBD2	TRBJ2-3	ASSGIAGAKDADTQY
TRBV11-3	TRBD2	TRBJ2-1	ASSPPHSGLAGDEQF
TRBV7-2	.	TRBJ1-5	ASSLQGRNQPQH
TRBV5-1	TRBD2	TRBJ2-3	ASSLGLAGARDTQY
TRBV6-5	TRBD1	TRBJ2-7	ASIRTGAPYEQY
TRBV7-9	.	TRBJ1-5	ASSVNTGTNQPQH
TRBV7-2	TRBD2	TRBJ2-3	ASTLAGGPDTQY
TRBV18	.	TRBJ1-5	ASSLRAYRKGRQPQH
TRBV19	TRBD2	TRBJ2-7	ASSSGGFLLEQY
TRBV19	TRBD1	TRBJ1-5	ASSQQGAGNQPQH
TRBV23-1	TRBD2	TRBJ2-3	ASSSRTSGKSTDTQY
TRBV5-3	TRBD2	TRBJ2-2	ARRRLAGLDTGELF
TRBV30	TRBD2	TRBJ2-7	AWRPGLAPRNSYEQY
TRBV10-3	TRBD1	TRBJ1-2	AINYDRGYGYT